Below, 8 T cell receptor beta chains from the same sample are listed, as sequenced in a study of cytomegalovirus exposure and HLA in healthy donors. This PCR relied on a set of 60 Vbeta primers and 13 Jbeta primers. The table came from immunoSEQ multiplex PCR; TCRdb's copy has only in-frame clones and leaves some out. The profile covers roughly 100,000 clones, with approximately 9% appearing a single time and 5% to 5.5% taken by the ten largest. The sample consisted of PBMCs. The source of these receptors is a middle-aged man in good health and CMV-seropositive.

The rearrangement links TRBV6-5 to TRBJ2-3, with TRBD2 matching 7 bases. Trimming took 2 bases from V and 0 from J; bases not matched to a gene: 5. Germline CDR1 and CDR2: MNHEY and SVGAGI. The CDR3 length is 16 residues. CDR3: CASSYGRAASTDTQYF. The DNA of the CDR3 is TGTGCCAGCAGTTACGGGAGGGCGGCTAGCACAGATACGCAGTATTTT.

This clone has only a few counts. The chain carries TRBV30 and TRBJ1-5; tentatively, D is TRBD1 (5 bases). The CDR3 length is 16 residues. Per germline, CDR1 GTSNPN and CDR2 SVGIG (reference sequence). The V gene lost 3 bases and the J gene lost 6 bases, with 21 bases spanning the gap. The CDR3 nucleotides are TGTGCCTGGAGCGGACTAGGTGGGGGTGTTGGTCAGCCCCAGCATTTT. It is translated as CAWSGLGGGVGQPQHF.

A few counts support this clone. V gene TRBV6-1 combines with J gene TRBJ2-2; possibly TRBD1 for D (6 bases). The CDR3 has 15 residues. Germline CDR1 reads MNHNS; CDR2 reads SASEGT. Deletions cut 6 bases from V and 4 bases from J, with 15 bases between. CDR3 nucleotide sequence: TGTGCCAGCAGACCTAGACAGGCCCCCACCGGGGAGCTGTTTTTT. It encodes CASRPRQAPTGELFF.

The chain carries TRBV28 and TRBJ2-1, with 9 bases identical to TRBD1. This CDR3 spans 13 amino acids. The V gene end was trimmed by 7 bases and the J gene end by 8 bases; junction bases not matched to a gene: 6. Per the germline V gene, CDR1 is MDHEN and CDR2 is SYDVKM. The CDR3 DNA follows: TGTGCCAGCAATAAAGACAGGGGGGATGAGCAGTTCTTC. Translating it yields CASNKDRGDEQFF.

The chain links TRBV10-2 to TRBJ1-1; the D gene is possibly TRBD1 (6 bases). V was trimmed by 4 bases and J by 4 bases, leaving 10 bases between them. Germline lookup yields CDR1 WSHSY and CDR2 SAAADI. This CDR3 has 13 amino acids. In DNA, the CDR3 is TGCGCCAGCAGTGTACAGGGCGGCACTGAAGCTTTCTTT. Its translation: CASSVQGGTEAFF.

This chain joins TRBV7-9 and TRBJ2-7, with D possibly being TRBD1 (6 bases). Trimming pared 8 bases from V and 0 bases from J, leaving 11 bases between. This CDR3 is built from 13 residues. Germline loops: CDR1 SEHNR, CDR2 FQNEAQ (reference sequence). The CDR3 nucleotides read TGTGCCAGCCTTAGGGACAACTCCTACGAGCAGTACTTC. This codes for CASLRDNSYEQYF.

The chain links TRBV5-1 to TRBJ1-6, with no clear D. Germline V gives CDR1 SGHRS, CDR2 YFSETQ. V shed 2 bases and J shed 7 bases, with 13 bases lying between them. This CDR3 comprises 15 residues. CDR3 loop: CASSFRGLGNSPLHF. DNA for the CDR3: TGCGCCAGCAGCTTCAGAGGGCTCGGGAATTCACCCCTCCACTTT.

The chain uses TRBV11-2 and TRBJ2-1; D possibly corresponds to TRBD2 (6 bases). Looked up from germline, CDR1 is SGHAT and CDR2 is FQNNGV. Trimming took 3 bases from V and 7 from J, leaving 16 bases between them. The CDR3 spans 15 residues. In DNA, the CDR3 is TGTGCCAGCAGCTTCGGGAGTAGGGGTACAAATGAGCAGTTCTTC. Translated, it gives CASSFGSRGTNEQFF.